A single sample is the source of the 27 T cell receptor beta chains below, sequenced in a study of T cells in Graves' hyperthyroidism and ophthalmopathy. Amplified TCR beta CDR3 regions came from RNA transcripts. The TCR CDR3 was amplified in a first-round RT-PCR using the HTBI primer set. TCRdb passed the multiplex PCR reads through MiXCR, listing each CDR3 protein once. Of 600,000 to 750,000 distinct CDR3 sequences detected, 15% to 20% appear once; the ten largest clones hold about a sixth. Sequencing was performed on blood. These receptors were taken from a man in his fifties or sixties with Graves' hyperthyroidism.

This clonotype was found many times. The J gene is TRBJ2-1, the V gene TRBV2; the D is unclear. CDR3 length equals 18 residues. Trimming shortened V by 0 bases and J by 0 bases, and 15 bases separated the two germline ends. Germline lookup yields CDR1 SNHLY and CDR2 FYNNEI. CDR3 sequence: CASSEARGVPLSYNEQFF. The CDR3 coding sequence is TGTGCCAGCAGTGAAGCGCGAGGAGTTCCACTCTCCTACAATGAGCAGTTCTTC.

The chain employs TRBV29-1 and TRBJ1-1; D unresolved. The V end lost 4 bases, the J end lost 0 bases, and 9 bases lay between the germline ends. Germline V gene sequence: CDR1 SQVTM, CDR2 ANQGSEA. The CDR3 sequence is 13 residues long. The CDR3 here is CSVAATMNTEAFF. In nucleotides, the CDR3 is TGCAGCGTTGCGGCCACAATGAACACTGAAGCTTTCTTT.

This clonotype was counted many times. Its ends do not fully match the called genes, so a read error is possible. V and J are TRBV27 and TRBJ2-5; TRBD2 matches at 12 bases. The CDR3 length is 16 residues. Germline lookup yields CDR1 MNHEY and CDR2 SMNVEV (reference sequence). The CDR3 is CAGSLRLAGDSETQYF. The CDR3 bases are TGTGCCGGCAGTTTAAGACTAGCGGGAGATTCGGAGACCCAGTACTTC.

This sequence joins TRBV11-2 and TRBJ2-5; 7 nucleotides align to TRBD2. CDR3 length: 16 residues. V lost 5 bases and J lost 1; bases outside the gene matches: 10. Germline lookup yields CDR1 SGHAT and CDR2 FQNNGV. The CDR3, as DNA: TGTGCCAGCAGCCCGCGGCCGGGAGGCTCCCAAGAGACCCAGTACTTC. Its translation is CASSPRPGGSQETQYF.

This chain uses TRBV29-1 with TRBJ2-7; weak D call: TRBD2 (5 bases). Trimming shortened V by 0 bases and J by 7 bases, and 19 bases separated the two germline ends. From germline, CDR1 is SQVTM and CDR2 ANQGSEA. The CDR3 is 15 amino acids. The CDR3 DNA sequence: TGCAGCGTTGAAGACCAAGAGGGCGACCTAAGGGAGCAGTACTTC. Translation gives CSVEDQEGDLREQYF.

Comment on this clonotype: This clone may be a read error of a much larger clone one base away. The V gene is TRBV3-1, the J gene TRBJ2-1; tentatively, D is TRBD1 or TRBD2 (7 bases each). V dropped 1 base and J dropped 12 bases, with 19 bases sitting between them. Germline CDR1 and CDR2: LGHDT and YNNKEL (reference sequence). The CDR3 has 15 residues. Here the CDR3 reads CASSQATGTKLGQFF. In nucleotides, the CDR3 is TGTGCCAGCAGCCAAGCGACAGGGACTAAGCTTGGGCAGTTCTTC.

The chain uses TRBV30 and TRBJ1-2; TRBD1 agrees at 7 bases. The germline V gene encodes CDR1 GTSNPN and CDR2 SVGIG (reference sequence). CDR3 length equals 12 residues. Trimming at V came to 4 bases and at J to 4 bases, leaving 3 bases not matched to a gene. The CDR3, as DNA: TGTGCCTGGACAGGGGACAGCTATGGCTACACCTTC. Translation: CAWTGDSYGYTF.

This clonotype occurred many times. The chain links TRBV30 to TRBJ1-3; tentatively, D is TRBD1 (5 bases). Germline V CDR1 and CDR2: GTSNPN, SVGIG (reference sequence). V lost 8 bases and J 0 bases, leaving 14 bases between the germline ends. The CDR3 contains 14 residues. In nucleotides, the CDR3 is TGTGCCGGGGACCGCGGACACTCTGGAAACACCATATATTTT. The encoded protein is CAGDRGHSGNTIYF.

This clonotype was seen ten or more times. The V call is TRBV10-2, the J call TRBJ2-7; TRBD1 might be the D (6 bases). CDR1 is WSHSY and CDR2 is SAAADI in the germline V gene. The CDR3 is 15 residues long. The V gene lost 5 bases and the J gene lost 7 bases, with 21 bases spanning the gap. CDR3 DNA sequence: TGCGCCAGCAGTAAGCTACAGACAGGATCGGGGGAGCAGTACTTC. Protein: CASSKLQTGSGEQYF.

Many counts were recorded for this clonotype. The chain is built from TRBV2 and TRBJ2-1; D remains unclear. The ends were cut back, 8 bases at V and 4 bases at J, with 12 bases in the middle. Germline V gene data show CDR1 as SNHLY and CDR2 as FYNNEI. This CDR3 is built from 13 residues. CDR3 nucleotide sequence: TGTGCCAGCCGCCCTGCTGAGTACAATGAGCAGTTCTTC. Translation gives CASRPAEYNEQFF.

The table lists this clonotype with a few counts. This sequence joins TRBV27 and TRBJ2-1, with 9 positions matching TRBD2. This CDR3 comprises 15 residues. Germline-derived CDR1 and CDR2 are MNHEY and SMNVEV (reference sequence). V lost 3 bases to trimming and J lost 8 bases; unmatched junction nucleotides: 8. For the CDR3, the DNA is TGTGCCAGCAGTTTGAGTAGCGGGAGTGGCGATGAGCAGTTCTTC. The encoded protein is CASSLSSGSGDEQFF.

This clonotype was detected only a few times. The chain combines TRBV9 with TRBJ2-2, with D maybe TRBD2 (5 bases). CDR3 length equals 15 residues. Looked up from germline, CDR1 is SGDLS and CDR2 is YYNGEE. Trimming shortened V by 2 bases and J by 2 bases, and 10 bases separated the two germline ends. The CDR3 sequence: CASSVTMNNTGELFF. In DNA, the CDR3 is TGTGCCAGCAGCGTGACTATGAATAACACCGGGGAGCTGTTTTTT. Based on the CDR3 plus reference TRBV9 and TRBJ2-2, the full variable domain is DSGVTQTPKHLITATGQRVTLRCSPRSGDLSVYWYQQSLDQGLQFLIQYYNGEERAKGNILERFSAQQFPDLHSELNLSSLELGDSALYFCASSVTMNNTGELFFGEGSRLTVL.

This clonotype came up many times. The gene calls are TRBV12-3 or TRBV12-4 and TRBJ1-1; D ambiguous. V was trimmed by 3 bases and J by 1 base, leaving 9 bases between them. The CDR3 spans 14 residues. The CDR3 nucleotides read TGTGCCAGCAGTTTCCGACGGAAGAACACTGAAGCTTTCTTT. Amino acids: CASSFRRKNTEAFF.

At least ten counts were recorded for this clonotype. The chain carries TRBV11-2 and TRBJ2-3; 11 bases map to TRBD2. The CDR3 runs 16 residues. Trimming removed 4 bases from V and 3 bases from J; junction bases left unmatched: 6. Germline V gene sequence: CDR1 SGHAT, CDR2 FQNNGV. In nucleotides, the CDR3 is TGTGCCAGCAGCTATTTAGCGGGAGGGCCTACAGATACGCAGTATTTT. It yields the protein CASSYLAGGPTDTQYF.

This clonotype has a count of ten or more. This sequence joins TRBV28 and TRBJ1-3; D unresolved. This CDR3 has 14 residues. Trimming shortened V by 4 bases and J by 1 base, and 8 bases separated the two germline ends. Germline V CDR1 and CDR2: MDHEN, SYDVKM. The CDR3 is CASSYTQSGNTIYF. The CDR3 DNA reads as TGTGCCAGCAGTTATACCCAATCTGGAAACACCATATATTTT.

This clonotype was counted many times. The chain recombines TRBV11-2 with TRBJ2-3; D not resolved. Germline CDR1 and CDR2: SGHAT and FQNNGV. CDR3 length: 11 residues. Trimming shortened V by 6 bases and J by 9 bases, and 10 bases separated the two germline ends. CDR3 coding DNA: TGTGCCAGCAGTCGTTCCAGGACGCAGTATTTT. Translation: CASSRSRTQYF.

This clonotype has a count of ten or more. This chain joins TRBV28 and TRBJ2-7; D is uncertain. Germline V gene lookup returns CDR1 MDHEN and CDR2 SYDVKM. CDR3 length: 11 amino acids. V gave up 1 base and J gave up 3 bases, with 1 base separating them. CDR3 sequence reads: CASSLYYEQYF. The CDR3 DNA follows: TGTGCCAGCAGTTTATACTACGAGCAGTACTTC.

This clonotype has a count of ten or more. The genes are TRBV2 and TRBJ2-7; D remains unclear. The CDR3 contains 13 residues. Germline V gives CDR1 SNHLY, CDR2 FYNNEI. V gave up 6 bases and J gave up 5 bases, with 14 bases separating them. For the CDR3, the DNA is TGTGCCAGCAGGGGCCCCCTCACCCACGAGCAGTACTTC. Amino acid sequence: CASRGPLTHEQYF.

In this sample, this clonotype turned up a few times. The CDR3 sequence is CASSIGNRGTDTQYF. CDR3 sequence (DNA): TGTGCCAGTAGTATAGGAAACAGGGGCACAGATACGCAGTATTTT. The gene calls are TRBV19 and TRBJ2-3; possibly TRBD1 for D (6 bases). This CDR3 is 15 amino acids long. V lost 1 base, J lost 1 base, and 9 bases lay in between. Per the germline V gene, CDR1 is LNHDA and CDR2 is SQIVND (reference sequence).

This sequence joins TRBV6-2 or TRBV6-3 and TRBJ2-5; tentative D call: TRBD2 (6 bases). Germline loops: CDR1 MNHEY, CDR2 SVGEGT. V dropped 6 bases and J dropped 3 bases, with 11 bases sitting between them. CDR3 length equals 13 residues. The DNA for the CDR3 is TGTGCCAGCAGCGCGACTAGAGAAGAGACCCAGTACTTC. Translation: CASSATREETQYF.

This clonotype was recorded many times. The J gene is TRBJ1-1, the V gene TRBV7-2; weak D call: TRBD1 (5 bases). The CDR3 is 14 amino acids. Trimming took off 2 bases at V and 4 bases at J, with 11 bases between the two ends. The V gene's germline CDR1 is SGHTA and CDR2 FQGNSA. The CDR3 region is CASSLFRVGTEAFF. The CDR3 DNA reads as TGTGCCAGCAGCTTATTCAGGGTAGGCACTGAAGCTTTCTTT. Full variable domain (outside the CDR3, taken from reference TRBV7-2 and TRBJ1-1): GAGVSQSPSNKVTEKGKDVELRCDPISGHTALYWYRQSLGQGLEFLIYFQGNSAPDKSGLPSDRFSAERTGGSVSTLTIQRTQQEDSAVYLCASSLFRVGTEAFFGQGTRLTVV.

This sequence joins TRBV29-1 and TRBJ2-1, with D hard to call. Per germline, CDR1 SQVTM and CDR2 ANQGSEA. This CDR3 is built from 14 residues. Trimming took 4 bases from V and 1 from J, leaving 11 bases between them. This CDR3 reads CSVAKGLSYNEQFF. The CDR3 region has the DNA TGCAGCGTTGCGAAAGGGTTGTCCTACAATGAGCAGTTCTTC.

This clonotype was recorded many times. This chain connects TRBV28 to TRBJ1-1, with 7 bases lining up with TRBD1. The J segment lost 7 bases and the V segment lost 6 bases, leaving 17 bases of the junction unmatched. The germline V gene encodes CDR1 MDHEN and CDR2 SYDVKM. CDR3 size: 16 residues. CDR3 nucleotide sequence: TGTGCCAGCAGCCTAACCGGGACAGAGACTGTGAGTGAAGCTTTCTTT. Translation gives CASSLTGTETVSEAFF.

This clonotype was seen a few times. This rearrangement joins TRBV29-1 to TRBJ1-2; 8 bases map to TRBD1. Looked up from germline, CDR1 is SQVTM and CDR2 is ANQGSEA. Trimming at V came to 1 base and at J to 8 bases, leaving 18 bases not matched to a gene. The CDR3 length is 17 residues. The CDR3: CSVEGESRQGALTGYTF. CDR3 nucleotide sequence: TGCAGCGTTGAAGGAGAATCGCGTCAGGGGGCGCTTACCGGCTACACCTTC.

V gene TRBV28 combines with J gene TRBJ2-2; TRBD1 matches at 7 bases. The CDR3 runs 16 residues. V shed 5 bases and J 5 bases; nucleotides not matched to a gene: 11. Germline CDR1 reads MDHEN; CDR2 reads SYDVKM. The CDR3 nucleotides read TGTGCCAGCAGTCGTTACCGGACAGGTTGGACCGGGGAGCTGTTTTTT. Encoded protein: CASSRYRTGWTGELFF.

This clonotype was seen at least ten times. The chain joins TRBV12-3 or TRBV12-4 to TRBJ1-5, with D unclear. Trimming removed 6 bases at V and 0 bases at J, with 9 bases between. The CDR3 is 14 amino acids. This CDR3 is CASSHTDSNQPQHF. The CDR3 region has the DNA TGTGCCAGCAGCCATACAGATAGCAATCAGCCCCAGCATTTT.

This clonotype was counted many times. The genes are TRBV19 and TRBJ1-2; D perhaps matches TRBD1 (6 bases). Per the germline V gene, CDR1 is LNHDA and CDR2 is SQIVND (reference sequence). V was trimmed by 5 bases and J by 7 bases, leaving 14 bases between them. There are 13 residues in the CDR3. CDR3 sequence (DNA): TGTGCCAGTAGTTCACAGGGCGCTGGTGGCTACACCTTC. Translating it yields CASSSQGAGGYTF.